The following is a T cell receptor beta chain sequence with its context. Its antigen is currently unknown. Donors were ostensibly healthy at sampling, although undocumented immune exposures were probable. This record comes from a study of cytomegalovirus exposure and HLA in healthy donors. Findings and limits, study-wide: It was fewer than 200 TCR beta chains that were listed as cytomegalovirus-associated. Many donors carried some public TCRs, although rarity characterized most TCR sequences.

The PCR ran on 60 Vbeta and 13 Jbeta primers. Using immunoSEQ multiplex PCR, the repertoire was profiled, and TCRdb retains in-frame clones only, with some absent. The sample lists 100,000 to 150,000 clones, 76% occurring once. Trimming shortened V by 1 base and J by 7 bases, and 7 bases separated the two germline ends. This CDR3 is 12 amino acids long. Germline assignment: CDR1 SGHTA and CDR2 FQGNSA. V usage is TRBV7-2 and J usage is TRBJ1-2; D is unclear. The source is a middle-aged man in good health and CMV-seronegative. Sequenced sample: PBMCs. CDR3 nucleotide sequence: TGTGCCAGCAGCTTAGTCGTCCGTGGCTACACCTTC. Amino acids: CASSLVVRGYTF.